The 28 T cell receptor beta chains listed next were all sequenced from one sample in a study of T cells in Graves' hyperthyroidism and ophthalmopathy. The investigators amplified TCR beta CDR3 regions from RNA transcripts. An initial round of RT-PCR targeting the TCR CDR3 relied on the HTBI primer set. TCRdb reprocessed the multiplex PCR reads with MiXCR, giving one entry per CDR3 protein. The table includes fewer than 750,000 distinct CDR3 sequences, roughly 15% detected once. Material: blood. All receptors come from a woman between 40 and 55 years old with Graves' ophthalmopathy.

This clonotype has ten or more counts. V and J are TRBV28 and TRBJ1-2, with D possibly TRBD1 on 6 matching bases. CDR1 and CDR2 from the germline V gene are MDHEN and SYDVKM. The CDR3 has 14 amino acids. Trimming pared 5 bases from V and 6 bases from J, leaving 16 bases between. CDR3 amino acids: CASSANRVWDGYTF. The CDR3 bases are TGTGCCAGCAGTGCGAACAGGGTTTGGGATGGCTACACCTTC.

This clonotype was observed at least ten times. The genes are TRBV6-2 or TRBV6-3 and TRBJ1-2, with 9 bases lining up with TRBD1. V lost 2 bases and J lost 0; bases outside the gene matches: 10. Germline CDR1 is MNHEY and CDR2 is SVGEGT. The CDR3 is made up of 18 amino acids. Written as DNA, the CDR3 is TGTGCCAGCAGTTACCTCGGGACAGGGCCTAGGGCTAACTATGGCTACACCTTC. Protein: CASSYLGTGPRANYGYTF.

This clonotype was seen only a few times. This chain connects TRBV28 to TRBJ2-5; 11 bases align to TRBD1. V shed 10 bases and J 10 bases; nucleotides not matched to a gene: 5. The CDR3 totals 11 residues. From germline, CDR1 is MDHEN and CDR2 SYDVKM. The CDR3 here is CATGQGEVQYF. The CDR3 bases are TGTGCCACGGGACAGGGGGAGGTCCAGTACTTC.

In this sample, this clonotype turned up many times. The gene calls are TRBV27 and TRBJ2-2; D is unclear. Germline CDR1 MNHEY, CDR2 SMNVEV (reference sequence). CDR3 size: 12 residues. The V and J ends lost 2 bases and 7 bases respectively, with 5 bases between them. The CDR3 loop reads CASSLTIGELFF. Written as DNA, the CDR3 is TGTGCCAGCAGTTTAACTATCGGGGAGCTGTTTTTT.

The chain employs TRBV5-1 and TRBJ2-7; 11 bases agree with TRBD2. The V gene's germline CDR1 is SGHRS and CDR2 YFSETQ. The CDR3 extends over 14 amino acids. V gave up 7 bases and J gave up 9 bases; unmatched junction bases: 12. CDR3 residues: CASPLGLAGGVQYF. The CDR3 DNA sequence: TGCGCCAGCCCTCTGGGCCTAGCGGGAGGTGTGCAGTACTTC.

The chain carries TRBV12-3 or TRBV12-4 and TRBJ2-5, with a possible D match to TRBD2 (6 bases). This CDR3 spans 14 amino acids. The V end was cut by 3 bases, the J end by 2 bases, with 10 bases between. CDR3 bases: TGTGCCAGCAGTTTTGCTCGGGGGCAAGAGACCCAGTACTTC. Encoded protein: CASSFARGQETQYF.

At least ten counts were recorded for this clonotype. This chain links TRBV12-3 or TRBV12-4 with TRBJ1-2; 9 positions match TRBD1. This CDR3 spans 14 amino acids. After removal of 6 bases from V and 6 bases from J, the junction contained 8 bases not matched to a gene. This CDR3 reads CASSLTGGGDGYTF. As DNA, the CDR3 is TGTGCCAGCAGCCTTACAGGGGGCGGGGATGGCTACACCTTC.

This clonotype was counted at least ten times. The V gene is TRBV12-3 or TRBV12-4, the J gene TRBJ2-7; possibly TRBD1 for D (6 bases). CDR3 size: 14 residues. V was trimmed by 4 bases and J by 3 bases, leaving 13 bases between them. CDR3 loop: CASSSPGQLYEQYF. The CDR3, as DNA: TGTGCCAGCAGTTCCCCCGGACAGCTCTACGAGCAGTACTTC.

This clonotype was recorded many times. The chain uses TRBV6-5 and TRBJ2-7; 9 bases align to TRBD1. The germline CDR1 and CDR2 sequences are MNHEY and SVGAGI. There are 15 residues in the CDR3. V shed 4 bases, J shed 2 bases, and the junction held 6 bases outside the gene matches. Written as DNA, the CDR3 is TGTGCCAGCAGTTGGGGGACAGGGAATCCCTACGAGCAGTACTTC. It codes for CASSWGTGNPYEQYF.

This clonotype was observed a few times. The chain is built from TRBV5-1 and TRBJ2-2, with 7 bases that match TRBD2. The CDR3 is 15 residues long. The germline V gene has CDR1 SGHRS and CDR2 YFSETQ. V trimming: 1 base; J trimming: 5 bases; junction bases outside the gene matches: 5. The CDR3 nucleotides read TGCGCCAGCAGCTTGTACGAGGGAGGGACCGGGGAGCTGTTTTTT. It translates to CASSLYEGGTGELFF.

This clonotype was seen many times. V gene TRBV6-1 combines with J gene TRBJ1-1; 7 bases fit TRBD1. The V and J ends lost 4 bases and 7 bases, in that order; junction bases with no gene match: 3. The germline V gene has CDR1 MNHNS and CDR2 SASEGT. The CDR3 runs 12 residues. CDR3 in amino acids: CASSGDSLEAFF. The CDR3 DNA follows: TGTGCCAGCAGTGGGGACAGCCTTGAAGCTTTCTTT.

The V gene is TRBV6-1, the J gene TRBJ1-5; D is possibly TRBD1 (6 bases). Between the trimmed V and J ends, which lost 6 bases and 6 bases, there was a span of 24 bases. In germline, CDR1 is MNHNS, CDR2 SASEGT. CDR3 length: 17 amino acids. DNA of the CDR3: TGTGCCAGCAGAAAGGGGGGGGAGACAGGTCTAGTTCAGCCCCAGCATTTT. It translates to CASRKGGETGLVQPQHF.

This clonotype was detected many times. The gene calls are TRBV20-1 and TRBJ1-5, with 9 nucleotides matching TRBD1. J gave up 7 bases and V 6 bases, and 10 bases lay outside the gene matches. Germline V lookup: CDR1 DFQATT, CDR2 SNEGSKA (reference sequence). CDR3 length: 14 residues. CDR3 loop: CSASTGGANQPQHF. CDR3 DNA: TGCAGTGCAAGTACAGGGGGCGCTAACCAGCCCCAGCATTTT.

This chain uses TRBV28 with TRBJ1-1; D might be TRBD1 (5 bases). Germline values: CDR1 MDHEN, CDR2 SYDVKM. The CDR3 covers 16 residues. V gave up 3 bases and J gave up 4 bases, with 18 bases separating them. For the CDR3, the DNA is TGTGCCAGCAGTTTCCCCAGGCAGGGTATAGGCACTGAAGCTTTCTTT. This sequence encodes CASSFPRQGIGTEAFF.

This clonotype was detected once. V and J are TRBV12-3 or TRBV12-4 and TRBJ1-5; no reliable D call. This CDR3 region has 18 residues. V was shortened by 1 base and J by 1 base, with 17 bases between the two germline ends. Here the CDR3 DNA reads TGTGCCAGCAGTTTAGGTACGGACGGACTGATCAGCAATCAGCCCCAGCATTTT. Its translation: CASSLGTDGLISNQPQHF.

This clonotype has more than one count but fewer than ten. The chain links TRBV3-1 to TRBJ1-1; no clear D. Germline V gives CDR1 LGHDT, CDR2 YNNKEL (reference sequence). V was shortened by 0 bases and J by 1 base, with 6 bases between the two germline ends. The CDR3 contains 14 residues. CDR3 loop: CASSQDGRNTEAFF. CDR3 sequence (DNA): TGTGCCAGCAGCCAAGACGGCAGGAACACTGAAGCTTTCTTT.

This sequence joins TRBV28 and TRBJ1-1; TRBD1 agrees at 10 bases. Germline assignment: CDR1 MDHEN and CDR2 SYDVKM. There are 14 residues in the CDR3. The V gene end was trimmed by 7 bases and the J gene end by 7 bases; junction bases not matched to a gene: 9. The CDR3 DNA is TGTGCCAGCACGAATGAACGGGACAGGGGTGAAGCTTTCTTT. Encoded protein: CASTNERDRGEAFF.

The chain couples TRBV18 to TRBJ2-5; no clear D. V was trimmed by 0 bases and J by 1 base, leaving 9 bases between them. CDR3 length equals 15 residues. Germline V CDR1 and CDR2: KGHSH, LQKENI. DNA for the CDR3: TGTGCCAGCTCACCACCTCAGGTTCCCCAAGAGACCCAGTACTTC. This codes for CASSPPQVPQETQYF.

This clonotype was observed a few times. V gene TRBV7-3 combines with J gene TRBJ2-7; 11 nucleotides line up with TRBD2. This CDR3 contains 12 residues. Germline CDR1 and CDR2: SGHTA and FQGTGA. The trim removed 5 bases at V and 13 bases at J, leaving 7 bases unmatched. The CDR3 bases are TGTGCCAGCAGCCGAGGGACTAGCGGAGCTTACTTC. Translating gives CASSRGTSGAYF. The entire variable domain, with the rest obtained from reference TRBV7-3 and TRBJ2-7, is as follows: GAGVSQTPSNKVTEKGKYVELRCDPISGHTALYWYRQSLGQGPEFLIYFQGTGAADDSGLPNDRFFAVRPEGSVSTLKIQRTERGDSAVYLCASSRGTSGAYFGPGTRLTVT.

This clonotype was seen at least ten times. This rearrangement joins TRBV28 to TRBJ1-6, with D uncertain. The V gene's germline CDR1 is MDHEN and CDR2 SYDVKM. V was clipped by 4 bases and J by 9 bases, with 7 bases between them. The CDR3 length is 12 residues. The CDR3: CASSSGSSPLHF. In nucleotides, the CDR3 is TGTGCCAGCAGTTCCGGGAGTTCACCCCTCCACTTT.

The sample holds many counts of this clonotype. The chain carries TRBV2 and TRBJ1-2, with no clear D. The ends were cut back, 2 bases at V and 4 bases at J, with 8 bases in the middle. Germline V gives CDR1 SNHLY, CDR2 FYNNEI. This CDR3 is 13 amino acids long. The CDR3 DNA is TGTGCCAGCAGTGAAAGGCGATCCTATGGCTACACCTTC. Protein sequence: CASSERRSYGYTF.

The chain couples TRBV6-4 to TRBJ2-6, with 10 bases identical to TRBD1. CDR3 size: 16 residues. The germline gives CDR1 MRHNA, CDR2 SNTAGT. Losses at the gene ends were 3 bases for V and 2 bases for J; bases not matched to a gene: 1. The CDR3: CASSETGGAGANVLTF. The CDR3 region has the DNA TGTGCCAGCAGTGAGACAGGGGGCGCTGGGGCCAACGTCCTGACTTTC.

This clonotype was seen repeatedly, ten times or more. The chain's CDR3 is CATSRDLASGSYEQYF. CDR3 DNA sequence: TGTGCCACCAGCAGAGATCTGGCTAGCGGCTCCTACGAGCAGTACTTC. The rearrangement links TRBV15 to TRBJ2-7, with 7 positions matching TRBD2. Losses at the gene ends were 0 bases for V and 0 bases for J; bases not matched to a gene: 5. Germline CDR1 and CDR2: LNHNV and YYDKDF (reference sequence). The CDR3 is made up of 16 amino acids.

The rearrangement joins TRBV28 to TRBJ2-2, with 11 nucleotides matching TRBD2. Germline CDR1 and CDR2: MDHEN and SYDVKM. The length of the CDR3 is 18 residues. V was pared by 6 bases and J by 5 bases, with 14 bases of the junction left unmatched. The CDR3 nucleotides read TGTGCCAGCAGCTATTTAGCGGCTAGCGGGAGGTATACCGGGGAGCTGTTTTTT. Translation gives CASSYLAASGRYTGELFF.

The chain links TRBV15 to TRBJ1-3, with D unresolved. Between the trimmed V and J ends, which lost 0 bases and 0 bases, there was a span of 9 bases. Germline CDR1 and CDR2: LNHNV and YYDKDF (reference sequence). This CDR3 has 16 residues. For the CDR3, the DNA is TGTGCCACCAGCAGAGATCCAGACCTCTCTGGAAACACCATATATTTT. It codes for CATSRDPDLSGNTIYF.

This clonotype was seen more than once but under ten times. This chain links TRBV19 with TRBJ2-2; D may be TRBD1 (6 bases). This CDR3 has 18 amino acids. Germline CDR1 is LNHDA and CDR2 is SQIVND (reference sequence). Trimming pared 3 bases from V and 1 base from J, leaving 18 bases between. CDR3 nucleotide sequence: TGTGCCAGTAGTATGAAACAGGGCCGACTACTGAACACCGGGGAGCTGTTTTTT. As protein: CASSMKQGRLLNTGELFF.

In this sample, this clonotype turned up many times. This sequence joins TRBV6-5 and TRBJ2-2; D gene unclear. The CDR3 spans 16 residues. V shed 0 bases and J shed 6 bases, with 14 bases lying between them. CDR1 is MNHEY, CDR2 SVGAGI, per germline. CDR3 in DNA: TGTGCCAGCAGTTACTCGAGGACGTCGGCCCCCGGGGAGCTGTTTTTT. The encoded protein is CASSYSRTSAPGELFF.

This clonotype was counted a few times. The chain carries TRBV5-4 and TRBJ1-1; D is unresolved. CDR1 is SGHNT, CDR2 YYREEE, per germline (reference sequence). The V end lost 3 bases, the J end lost 4 bases, and 19 bases lay between the germline ends. The CDR3 loop spans 16 amino acids. CDR3 DNA: TGTGCCAGCAGCTCCCAACTGTCTGGGCTGGGCACTGAAGCTTTCTTT. The encoded protein is CASSSQLSGLGTEAFF.